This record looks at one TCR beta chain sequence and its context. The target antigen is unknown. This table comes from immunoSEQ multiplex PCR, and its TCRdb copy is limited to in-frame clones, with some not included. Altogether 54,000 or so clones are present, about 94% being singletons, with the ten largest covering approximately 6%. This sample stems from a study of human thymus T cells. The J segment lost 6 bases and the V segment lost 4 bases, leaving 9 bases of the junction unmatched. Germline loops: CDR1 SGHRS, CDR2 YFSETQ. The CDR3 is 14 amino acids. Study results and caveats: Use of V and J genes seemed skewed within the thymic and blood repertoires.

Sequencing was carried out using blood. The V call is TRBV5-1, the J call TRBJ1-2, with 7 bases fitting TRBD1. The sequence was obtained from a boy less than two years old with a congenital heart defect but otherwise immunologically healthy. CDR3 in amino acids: CASSIDDRAHGYTF. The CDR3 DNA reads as TGCGCCAGCAGCATCGACGACAGGGCCCATGGCTACACCTTC.